The next 25 T cell receptor beta chains were all read from a single sample in a study of T cell repertoires in cytomegalovirus infection. These TCRs' antigens remain unknown. TCRdb ran MiXCR on the reads and lists one entry per CDR3 protein. Counted here are approximately 73,000 distinct CDR3 sequences, around 40% occurring once; the ten biggest clones make up 85% to 95%. The sequences come from CD8+ T cells from cultured PBMCs, collected from culture after CMV antigen stimulation. The receptors derive from a human donor in good health (CMV status not recorded). Some clones in this sample may be carry-over from other donors' samples.

This clonotype was found a few times. V is TRBV7-2 and J is TRBJ1-2; D gene unclear. Looked up from germline, CDR1 is SGHTA and CDR2 is FQGNSA. Trimming shortened V by 0 bases and J by 4 bases, and 9 bases separated the two germline ends. CDR3 size: 14 residues. In DNA form, the CDR3 reads TGTGCCAGCAGCTTAGCTACCGAGTTCTATGGCTACACCTTC. The encoded protein is CASSLATEFYGYTF.

The chain employs TRBV5-1 and TRBJ1-1; a weak D match, TRBD1 (5 bases). The ends were cut back, 3 bases at V and 3 bases at J, with 9 bases in the middle. CDR1 and CDR2 from the germline V gene are SGHRS and YFSETQ. The CDR3 contains 13 residues. The CDR3 DNA follows: TGCGCCAGCAGCTCCGGGGCTGACACTGAAGCTTTCTTT. Encoded protein: CASSSGADTEAFF.

This clonotype has only one observation. This sequence joins TRBV2 and TRBJ1-2, with TRBD1 matching over 7 bases. With 10 bases clipped from V and 4 bases from J, the junction kept 3 bases outside the gene matches. The CDR3 runs to 11 residues. Germline V lookup: CDR1 SNHLY, CDR2 FYNNEI. For the CDR3, the DNA is TGTGCCATCCGGGACAGCTATGGCTACACCTTC. Protein sequence: CAIRDSYGYTF.

V is TRBV4-1 and J is TRBJ1-1; D not resolved. Trimming pared 3 bases from V and 5 bases from J, leaving 13 bases between. Germline V gene data show CDR1 as MGHRA and CDR2 as YSYEKL. This CDR3 region has 14 residues. This CDR3 reads CASSHPGRGTEAFF. The CDR3, as DNA: TGCGCCAGCAGCCACCCGGGCCGAGGAACTGAAGCTTTCTTT.

The V call is TRBV2, the J call TRBJ2-1; no clear D. V lost 2 bases, J lost 14 bases, and 16 bases lay in between. CDR3 length: 13 residues. From germline, CDR1 is SNHLY and CDR2 FYNNEI. The DNA of the CDR3 is TGTGCCAGCAGTGAAAGTCCAGCTGTAGGCAAGTTCTTC. Translated: CASSESPAVGKFF.

The chain uses TRBV7-6 and TRBJ2-7; 7 bases fit TRBD2. With V trimmed by 3 bases and J by 0 bases, 11 bases remained unmatched. The CDR3 contains 17 residues. Germline CDR1 and CDR2: SGHVS and FNYEAQ. The CDR3 DNA follows: TGTGCCAGCAGCTTGGCCCAGGGAGGGCTCCCCTCCTACGAGCAGTACTTC. Translation: CASSLAQGGLPSYEQYF.

The J gene is TRBJ2-7, the V gene TRBV7-8; D is ambiguous. Germline V gene data show CDR1 as SGHVS and CDR2 as FQNEAQ. The CDR3 consists of 12 residues. Deletions cut 5 bases from V and 0 bases from J, with 5 bases between. The CDR3 region has the DNA TGTGCCAGCAGCGCCACCTCCTACGAGCAGTACTTC. It codes for CASSATSYEQYF.

The V call is TRBV14, the J call TRBJ1-1; 7 bases align to TRBD1. The germline gives CDR1 SGHDN, CDR2 FVKESK. The junction had 16 bases not matched to a gene; V was cut back by 0 bases and J by 0 bases. There are 20 residues in the CDR3. CDR3 nucleotides: TGTGCCAGCAGCCAAGACTATGACAGGGATTCAATGTGGTTGAACACTGAAGCTTTCTTT. Its translation is CASSQDYDRDSMWLNTEAFF.

J is TRBJ1-1 and V is TRBV6-2 or TRBV6-3; possible D gene TRBD1, 6 bases. Deletions cut 4 bases from V and 3 bases from J, with 18 bases between. Germline CDR1 MNHEY, CDR2 SVGEGT. The CDR3 length is 16 residues. The DNA of the CDR3 is TGTGCCAGCAGTTCTACCACAGGGAAACAAGACACTGAAGCTTTCTTT. Encoded protein: CASSSTTGKQDTEAFF.

The chain couples TRBV7-9 to TRBJ2-7; possible D gene TRBD2, 6 bases. This CDR3 is 18 amino acids long. From germline, CDR1 is SEHNR and CDR2 FQNEAQ (reference sequence). V lost 3 bases, J lost 0 bases, and 21 bases lay in between. The CDR3 region is CASSLVGFGRASSYEQYF. DNA of the CDR3: TGTGCCAGCAGCTTGGTCGGGTTCGGGAGAGCTAGCTCCTACGAGCAGTACTTC.

The chain couples TRBV6-1 to TRBJ2-4; TRBD1 aligns across 7 bases. With V trimmed by 5 bases and J by 1 base, 8 bases remained unmatched. Germline V CDR1 and CDR2: MNHNS, SASEGT. The CDR3 is made up of 16 amino acids. CDR3 amino acids: CASSSLTQGAKNIQYF. The CDR3 bases are TGTGCCAGCAGTTCCCTTACACAGGGGGCCAAAAACATTCAGTACTTC.

The V gene is TRBV27, the J gene TRBJ2-5, with 10 nucleotides matching TRBD2. V trimming: 6 bases; J trimming: 4 bases; junction bases outside the gene matches: 5. Germline CDR1 MNHEY, CDR2 SMNVEV (reference sequence). This CDR3 is built from 14 residues. CDR3 in amino acids: CASSLAGVGETQYF. CDR3 nucleotides: TGTGCCAGCAGCCTAGCGGGGGTCGGAGAGACCCAGTACTTC.

In this sample, this clonotype turned up a few times. The chain recombines TRBV7-6 with TRBJ2-1; D possibly uses TRBD1 or TRBD2 (5 bases each). The CDR3 is made up of 13 amino acids. Germline CDR1 is SGHVS and CDR2 is FNYEAQ. V was cut by 4 bases and J by 6 bases, with 10 bases left in between. DNA for the CDR3: TGTGCCAGCAGCTCGGGACCCACCAATGAGCAGTTCTTC. Protein product: CASSSGPTNEQFF.

This clonotype was detected a few times. This rearrangement joins TRBV10-3 to TRBJ1-5; TRBD1 agrees at 12 bases. The CDR3 length is 15 residues. With 5 bases clipped from V and 6 bases from J, the junction kept 5 bases outside the gene matches. The germline V gene encodes CDR1 ENHRY and CDR2 SYGVKD. The CDR3 sequence: CAISRDRGQVQPQHF. The CDR3 nucleotides are TGTGCCATCAGTAGGGACAGGGGGCAGGTTCAGCCCCAGCATTTT.

The chain recombines TRBV28 with TRBJ2-7; 10 bases are a match to TRBD1. Germline V gives CDR1 MDHEN, CDR2 SYDVKM. The J segment lost 2 bases and the V segment lost 2 bases, leaving 9 bases of the junction unmatched. The CDR3 loop spans 17 amino acids. CDR3 nucleotide sequence: TGTGCCAGCAGTTTAGGAGGACAGGGGGTGTCCCCCTACGAGCAGTACTTC. It is translated as CASSLGGQGVSPYEQYF.

The rearrangement links TRBV15 to TRBJ2-2; D gene uncertain. From germline, CDR1 is LNHNV and CDR2 YYDKDF (reference sequence). This CDR3 is 17 amino acids long. V was trimmed by 3 bases and J by 1 base, leaving 15 bases between them. CDR3 DNA sequence: TGTGCCACCAGCAGGCAAATCCCGGCGGTGAACACCGGGGAGCTGTTTTTT. Its protein product is CATSRQIPAVNTGELFF.

The rearrangement uses TRBV6-5 and TRBJ1-3; D remains ambiguous. The CDR3 covers 14 residues. Trimming took 2 bases from V and 4 from J, leaving 9 bases between them. CDR1 is MNHEY and CDR2 is SVGAGI in the germline V gene. In DNA form, the CDR3 reads TGTGCCAGCAGTTACGACGCCGAGGGAAACACCATATATTTT. Translation: CASSYDAEGNTIYF.

The V and J genes are TRBV20-1 and TRBJ2-1, with a tentative D call TRBD2 (6 bases). Germline-derived CDR1 and CDR2 are DFQATT and SNEGSKA (reference sequence). This CDR3 has 12 residues. The V end lost 3 bases, the J end lost 9 bases, and 12 bases lay between the germline ends. CDR3 nucleotide sequence: TGCAGTGCTAGCCGCCTAGCGCGTGAGCAGTTCTTC. Amino acids: CSASRLAREQFF.

J is TRBJ2-1 and V is TRBV2; 12 nucleotides agree with TRBD2. Germline V gene sequence: CDR1 SNHLY, CDR2 FYNNEI. This CDR3 has 15 amino acids. J was trimmed by 2 bases and V by 7 bases; bases with no gene match: 3. The CDR3 coding sequence is TGTGCCAGCACCTCTAGCGGGGGGGCCTACAATGAGCAGTTCTTC. Translation gives CASTSSGGAYNEQFF.

The chain links TRBV11-2 to TRBJ2-7; TRBD1 agrees at 7 bases. J lost 0 bases, V lost 5 bases, and 7 bases had no gene match. The V gene's germline CDR1 is SGHAT and CDR2 FQNNGV. There are 15 residues in the CDR3. The CDR3 DNA follows: TGTGCCAGCAGCGCCTCCGGGACAGCCTCCTACGAGCAGTACTTC. This codes for CASSASGTASYEQYF.

This chain connects TRBV6-1 to TRBJ2-7; possible D gene TRBD1, 5 bases. Germline CDR1 is MNHNS and CDR2 is SASEGT. The CDR3 contains 15 residues. V shed 5 bases and J shed 2 bases, with 16 bases lying between them. The CDR3 protein is CASSIDRHLTYEQYF. The CDR3 region has the DNA TGTGCCAGCAGTATCGACAGACACCTCACCTACGAGCAGTACTTC.

This clonotype was seen ten or more times. The J gene is TRBJ1-1, the V gene TRBV7-6; unclear D gene. The CDR3 totals 13 residues. CDR1 SGHVS and CDR2 FNYEAQ come from the germline V gene. V shed 1 base and J shed 0 bases, with 3 bases lying between them. The CDR3 coding sequence is TGTGCCAGCAGCTTAGAAGTGAACACTGAAGCTTTCTTT. Protein product: CASSLEVNTEAFF.

The chain uses TRBV6-6 and TRBJ2-7; 7 bases agree with TRBD1. The junction had 9 bases not matched to a gene; V was cut back by 2 bases and J by 5 bases. Germline V gene lookup returns CDR1 MNHNY and CDR2 SVGAGI (reference sequence). The CDR3 has 15 amino acids. CDR3 in amino acids: CASSYPGQDGHEQYF. CDR3 DNA sequence: TGTGCCAGCAGTTACCCCGGACAGGATGGCCACGAGCAGTACTTC.

The chain joins TRBV6-6 to TRBJ2-7; D call uncertain. V was trimmed by 5 bases and J by 0 bases, leaving 11 bases between them. This CDR3 comprises 14 residues. The germline V gene has CDR1 MNHNY and CDR2 SVGAGI (reference sequence). The CDR3 sequence: CASSDLSSSYEQYF. The CDR3 coding sequence is TGTGCCAGCAGTGATCTGTCTAGCTCCTACGAGCAGTACTTC.

The CDR3 coding sequence is TGTGCCACCCGGTGGGGAGGGGCGAACACTGAAGCTTTCTTT. As protein: CATRWGGANTEAFF. The chain carries TRBV19 and TRBJ1-1, with D possibly being TRBD1 (5 bases). This CDR3 comprises 14 residues. Germline V gives CDR1 LNHDA, CDR2 SQIVND (reference sequence). V lost 10 bases to trimming and J lost 1 base, with 16 bases between them.